This T cell receptor (beta chain) derives from a study of cytomegalovirus exposure and HLA in healthy donors. Overall study results and limits: A few CMV-associated chains were confirmed in vitro to be specific for CMV antigens. The study listed some 160 cytomegalovirus-associated TCR beta chains.

These donors were members of the roughly 120-subject validation cohort, a group separate from the approximately 700-subject first cohort. Assay: immunoSEQ multiplex PCR; the TCRdb copy retains only in-frame clones and omits some. Of roughly 56,000 clones in the sample, over 75% are singletons; the top ten hold roughly 2.3%. Turning to this clone: Its specificity is unknown.

From germline, CDR1 is SGHDT and CDR2 YYEEEE. The germline V and J ends were trimmed by 4 bases and 1 base, with 11 bases remaining between them. This CDR3 comprises 14 residues. The sequencing sample was made of PBMCs. This clonotype was obtained from a woman aged 30 to 39 in good health and CMV-seronegative. This chain joins TRBV5-6 and TRBJ2-5, with D maybe TRBD1 (7 bases). This CDR3 reads CASSLQGGQETQYF. CDR3 nucleotides: TGTGCCAGCAGCCTCCAGGGGGGCCAAGAGACCCAGTACTTC.